This TCR beta chain comes out of a study of shared clonotypes between healthy human individuals. General study findings and limits: Genetic and exposure-history diversity was limited by the few donors. As a rule, naive subsets had a larger estimated richness than memory subsets. Rarefaction analysis demonstrated incomplete sorted-subset sequencing notwithstanding large depth.

A word on this clone: Its target is unknown.

The protocol was immunoSEQ multiplex PCR, while the TCRdb copy is restricted to in-frame clones and leaves out a portion. This table has millions of clones, approximately 90% appearing once. This CDR3 is 16 amino acids long. Germline loops: CDR1 SEHNR, CDR2 FQNEAQ (reference sequence). Sequenced material: naive CD4+ T cells sorted from blood. As to subset: CD45RA+ positively selected. The receptor's source is a young man in good health. This chain uses TRBV7-9 with TRBJ2-5, with D perhaps matching TRBD2 (6 bases). The J call may be mistaken, given a closer DNA end match to TRBJ2-7. CDR3 residues: CASSQSRASASYEQYF. CDR3 sequence (DNA): TGTGCCAGCAGCCAATCTCGGGCTAGCGCCTCCTACGAGCAGTACTTC.